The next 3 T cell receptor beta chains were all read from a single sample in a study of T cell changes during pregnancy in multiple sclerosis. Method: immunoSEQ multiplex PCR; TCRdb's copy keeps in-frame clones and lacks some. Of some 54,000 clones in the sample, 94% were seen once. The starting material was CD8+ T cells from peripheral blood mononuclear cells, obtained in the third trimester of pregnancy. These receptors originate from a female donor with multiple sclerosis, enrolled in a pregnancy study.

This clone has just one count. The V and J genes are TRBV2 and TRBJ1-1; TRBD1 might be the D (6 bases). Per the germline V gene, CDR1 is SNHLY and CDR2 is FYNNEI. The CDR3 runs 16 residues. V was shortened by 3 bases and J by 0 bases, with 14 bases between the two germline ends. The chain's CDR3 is CASSDADRQMNTEAFF. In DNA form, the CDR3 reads TGTGCCAGCAGTGATGCTGACAGGCAAATGAACACTGAAGCTTTCTTT.

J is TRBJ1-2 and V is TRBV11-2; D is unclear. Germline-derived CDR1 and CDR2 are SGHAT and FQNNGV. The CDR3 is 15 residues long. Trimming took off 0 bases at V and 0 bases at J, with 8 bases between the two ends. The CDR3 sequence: CASSLEAGSNYGYTF. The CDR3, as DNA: TGTGCCAGCAGCTTAGAAGCGGGGTCTAACTATGGCTACACCTTC.

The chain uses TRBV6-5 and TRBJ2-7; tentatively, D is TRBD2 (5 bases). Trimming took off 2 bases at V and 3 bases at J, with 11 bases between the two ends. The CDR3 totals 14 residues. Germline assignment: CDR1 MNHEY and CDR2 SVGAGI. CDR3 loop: CASSYNYRGYEQYF. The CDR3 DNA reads TGTGCCAGCAGTTACAATTACCGGGGCTACGAGCAGTACTTC.